This TCR beta chain was documented in a study of vaccination effects on CD4 cells after COVID-19 (dated by TCRdb to between 2021 and 2022). Broadly, across the study: Across the study, the median time from the second dose to post-vaccine sampling was 72 days (range 14 to 241). A total of approximately 9 COVID-19 convalescent patients and a handful of SARS-CoV-2-naive healthy vaccine recipients were included in the full study. SARS-CoV-2 spike-specific CD4+ TCR repertoires were compared before and after mRNA vaccination in COVID-19 convalescent patients and in infection-naive vaccine recipients. Cultures from other donors in the study were sequenced with the Oncomine TCR Beta short-read assay on an Illumina iSeq 100. What the research found in general, with its limitations: Only a small number of convalescent patients were included, and no early post-infection timepoints were available, which limited the study. In healthy vaccine recipients, vaccine-induced clones were almost all SARS-CoV-2 mono-reactive, with only 1 of 255 being cross-reactive with common cold coronaviruses. Both infection-induced and vaccine-induced clones contracted markedly at late post-vaccination timepoints, which is consistent with waning T cell responses.

Library creation used the immunoSEQ multiplex PCR assay. DNA from the cultured and isolated CD4+ T cells underwent TCR beta CDR3 sequencing. On the authors' methods: Non-productive TCR sequences were discarded, and reads were trimmed to the CDR3 region, with only CDR3s of 7 or more amino acids retained. The MANAFEST web app was used to identify antigen-specific clonotypes by comparing expansion in peptide wells with expansion in reference cultures. To count as positive, a clone had to show expansion at FDR<0.05 compared with the reference and with all other wells, an odds ratio above 5, and a frequency above 0.1% in two replicate wells. A clonotype was defined as cross-reactive if the clonotype was significantly expanded both in SARS-CoV-2 spike wells and in at least one common cold coronavirus spike condition. Using the stringdist R package, CDR3 similarity was measured by Levenshtein distance, and unrooted trees were constructed with ape in R 3.6.1. TCRdb re-hosts the immuneACCESS table, in-frame sequences only. Its copies lack some clones; in the studies checked, an unresolved V gene accounts for under half of them, and the cause for the rest is not known. The V and J calls and clone size were taken over from that table, and D and trimming were inferred from the DNA. Here the sample has 28,000 or so clones; 83% occur a single time. The ten largest clones take up approximately 1.5% of the sample.

On this clone itself: The specificity of this receptor is unknown. Base-call qualities are not available, and no considerably larger clone is one nucleotide away.

The ViraFEST assay stimulated PBMC with viral peptide pools and then used TCR sequencing to identify antigen-specific CD4+ T cell clonotypes by expansion. After approximately eleven days of culture, CD4+ T cells were isolated with the EasySep CD4+ T cell isolation kit. Each participant got two doses of an mRNA SARS-CoV-2 vaccine, either BNT162b2 or mRNA-1273. The absence of prior SARS-CoV-2 infection in healthy vaccine recipients was confirmed by negative nucleocapsid antibodies before and after vaccination. About 2.1 million PBMC per well were cultured in IMDM with about 4.6% human AB serum, 8.5 to 10 IU/ml IL-2 and gentamicin, plus 10 ug/ml peptides. On days 3 and 7, half of the culture medium was replaced with fresh IL-2-containing medium. Each peptide stimulation condition was cultured in triplicate wells unless otherwise noted. PBMC were separated from whole blood using Ficoll-Paque Plus gradient centrifugation and were then either cryopreserved at -140C or used fresh. Overlapping peptide pools spanned the spike proteins of SARS-CoV-2 and the common cold coronaviruses HCoV-NL63, HCoV-OC43 and HCoV-229E. The QIAamp micro DNA kit was used to extract genomic DNA from the cultured CD4+ T cells.

The sequence was obtained from a human donor who received a COVID-19 vaccine. Some clones in this sample may be carry-over from other donors' samples. The sequencing used CD4+ T cells from PBMCs cultured with HCoV-NL63 spike peptides, collected after COVID-19 vaccination. In the paper's terms, the cell subset or site label means: HCoV-NL63 spike overlapping peptide pool stimulation.

The CDR3 is CASSQDSGLNEQFF. The nucleotide sequence is given as TGCGCCAGCAGCCAAGATTCGGGGCTCAATGAGCAGTTCTTC. The chain links TRBV4-3 with TRBJ2-1; the D gene may be TRBD1 or TRBD2, since each aligns over 5 bases. Counted from cysteine to phenylalanine, this CDR3 has 14 amino acids. CDR3 DNA is the only sequence kept; it has 42 bases, read in frame from the first base. Relative to germline, V is 0 bases shorter and J is 6 bases shorter, with 9 bases between their ends. Taken from the germline V gene, the CDR1 and CDR2 loops are LGHNA and YSLEER.